Below are 22 T cell receptor beta chains sequenced from a single sample in a study of shared T cell receptors in the human thymus. This table comes from immunoSEQ multiplex PCR, and its TCRdb copy is limited to in-frame clones, with some not included. The sample lists more than 300,000 clones; approximately 95% were seen once. Sequenced sample: thymocytes. Receptors were obtained from a human donor.

Here the CDR3 DNA reads TGCGCCAGCAGCAGGGGACGAGTTCACAGTATCCAAGAGACCCAGTACTTC. Its translation: CASSRGRVHSIQETQYF. The rearrangement links TRBV4-3 to TRBJ2-5; tentatively, D is TRBD1 or TRBD2 (5 bases each). Per germline, CDR1 LGHNA and CDR2 YSLEER. CDR3 length: 17 amino acids. Deletions cut 5 bases from V and 1 base from J, with 20 bases between.

This clone has a single count. The gene calls are TRBV15 and TRBJ2-7; TRBD1 matches 7 bases. This CDR3 has 15 amino acids. The germline V gene has CDR1 LNHNV and CDR2 YYDKDF (reference sequence). V lost 0 bases, J lost 2 bases, and 4 bases stayed unmatched. The CDR3 reads CATSRDMGQTYEQYF. For the CDR3, the DNA is TGTGCCACCAGCAGAGATATGGGACAGACCTACGAGCAGTACTTC.

The V and J genes are TRBV27 and TRBJ2-1; TRBD2 matches at 8 bases. Germline CDR1 reads MNHEY; CDR2 reads SMNVEV (reference sequence). The trim removed 0 bases at V and 3 bases at J, leaving 10 bases unmatched. The CDR3 extends over 18 amino acids. CDR3 amino acids: CASSLSQVSGARYNEQFF. In DNA form, the CDR3 reads TGTGCCAGCAGTTTATCCCAGGTTAGCGGGGCCCGCTACAATGAGCAGTTCTTC.

The V gene is TRBV19, the J gene TRBJ1-5, with TRBD1 matching over 10 bases. CDR3 size: 19 residues. Germline V gene sequence: CDR1 LNHDA, CDR2 SQIVND (reference sequence). J lost 1 base, V lost 4 bases, and 13 bases had no gene match. The CDR3 DNA reads as TGTGCCAGTAGTAGCGCGGACAGGGGGTGGTGGTGGAGCAATCAGCCCCAGCATTTT. This codes for CASSSADRGWWWSNQPQHF.

This sequence joins TRBV9 and TRBJ2-3; weak D call: TRBD2 (6 bases). The germline V gene encodes CDR1 SGDLS and CDR2 YYNGEE. The ends were cut back, 1 base at V and 2 bases at J, with 14 bases in the middle. The CDR3 contains 16 residues. CDR3 sequence: CASSVSNGSPTDTQYF. CDR3 in DNA: TGTGCCAGCAGCGTATCAAACGGGAGTCCCACAGATACGCAGTATTTT.

The chain links TRBV11-2 to TRBJ2-5, with TRBD2 matching over 9 bases. Per the germline V gene, CDR1 is SGHAT and CDR2 is FQNNGV. The CDR3 runs 18 residues. The V segment lost 9 bases and the J segment 2 bases; nucleotides outside the gene matches: 19. The CDR3 nucleotides are TGTGCCAGTAGGGGGAGGGGGAGTAGCGGGAGAGAACAAGAGACCCAGTACTTC. Its protein product is CASRGRGSSGREQETQYF.

This chain uses TRBV4-3 with TRBJ2-1; TRBD2 matches 8 bases. V was clipped by 3 bases and J by 10 bases; unmatched bases: 14. The CDR3 runs to 16 residues. CDR1 is LGHNA and CDR2 is YSLEER in the germline V gene. The CDR3 here is CASSHPRREGMGEQFF. CDR3 coding DNA: TGCGCCAGCAGCCACCCTCGACGGGAGGGAATGGGGGAGCAGTTCTTC.

This chain links TRBV4-3 with TRBJ1-2; D ambiguous. Germline-derived CDR1 and CDR2 are LGHNA and YSLEER. V was clipped by 0 bases and J by 8 bases, with 16 bases between them. CDR3 length equals 15 residues. Written as DNA, the CDR3 is TGCGCCAGCAGCCAAGATCCACAGATTGTTTCAGGCTACACCTTC. It is translated as CASSQDPQIVSGYTF.

The chain recombines TRBV19 with TRBJ2-1, with 14 bases matching TRBD2. Germline loops: CDR1 LNHDA, CDR2 SQIVND (reference sequence). V gave up 5 bases and J gave up 6 bases; unmatched junction bases: 12. This CDR3 comprises 18 residues. CDR3 nucleotides: TGTGCCAGTAGTCCGGACCGAAGACTAGCGGGAGGGCGCAATGAGCAGTTCTTC. Residues: CASSPDRRLAGGRNEQFF.

The chain joins TRBV21-1 to TRBJ1-2; the table names TRBD1, a call not compared with the DNA. TRBV21-1 corresponds to a pseudogene. The CDR3 contains 19 residues. The CDR3 DNA reads TGTGCCAGCAGCAAAGTCCAAACGACCACCAAACAGGGGAACTATGGCTACACCTTC. The encoded protein is CASSKVQTTTKQGNYGYTF.

This chain uses TRBV5-1 with TRBJ2-7, with D possibly matching TRBD2 (6 bases). Germline V gives CDR1 SGHRS, CDR2 YFSETQ. The V end lost 1 base, the J end lost 0 bases, and 8 bases lay between the germline ends. This CDR3 comprises 14 residues. The CDR3 spells CASSLRSGSYEQYF. CDR3 nucleotides: TGCGCCAGCAGCTTGCGTAGCGGCTCCTACGAGCAGTACTTC.

V usage is TRBV18 and J usage is TRBJ1-1; 7 nucleotides agree with TRBD1. CDR1 is KGHSH and CDR2 is LQKENI in the germline V gene. This CDR3 contains 16 residues. With V trimmed by 6 bases and J by 4 bases, 14 bases remained unmatched. CDR3 protein: CASSRTWGPGGTEAFF. CDR3 DNA sequence: TGTGCCAGCTCGCGTACTTGGGGGCCAGGGGGCACTGAAGCTTTCTTT.

The rearrangement uses TRBV18 and TRBJ2-1, with D hard to call. Trimming pared 1 base from V and 7 bases from J, leaving 8 bases between. The CDR3 runs 13 residues. The germline CDR1 and CDR2 sequences are KGHSH and LQKENI. In DNA form, the CDR3 reads TGTGCCAGCTCACCACAGGGAAATAATGAGCAGTTCTTC. Encoded protein: CASSPQGNNEQFF.

For this clone: Sequence at one end of the junction differs from germline and may be a read error. The genes are TRBV7-7 and TRBJ2-6; TRBD1 agrees at 7 bases. In germline, CDR1 is SSHAT, CDR2 FNYEAQ (reference sequence). The CDR3 length is 17 residues. The CDR3 is CASSPGQTSSGANVLTF. Written as DNA, the CDR3 is TGTGCTAGCAGCCCGGGACAGACGAGCTCTGGGGCCAACGTCCTGACTTTC.

The V call is TRBV4-1, the J call TRBJ1-5, with D perhaps matching TRBD1 (6 bases). V was shortened by 4 bases and J by 0 bases, with 13 bases between the two germline ends. CDR3 size: 16 residues. Per the germline V gene, CDR1 is MGHRA and CDR2 is YSYEKL. For the CDR3, the DNA is TGCGCCAGCAGCCTCAGGACAGTTCTTAGCAATCAGCCCCAGCATTTT. This sequence encodes CASSLRTVLSNQPQHF.

V is TRBV7-9 and J is TRBJ1-1; 8 bases agree with TRBD1. Germline lookup yields CDR1 SEHNR and CDR2 FQNEAQ (reference sequence). The CDR3 is made up of 15 amino acids. V was pared by 5 bases and J by 1 base, with 6 bases of the junction left unmatched. The CDR3 sequence is CASSQDRGANTEAFF. In nucleotides, the CDR3 is TGTGCCAGCAGCCAAGACAGGGGCGCGAACACTGAAGCTTTCTTT. The variable domain in full, completed from reference TRBV7-9 and TRBJ1-1, reads DTGVSQNPRHKITKRGQNVTFRCDPISEHNRLYWYRQTLGQGPEFLTYFQNEAQLEKSRLLSDRFSAERPKGSFSTLEIQRTEQGDSAMYLCASSQDRGANTEAFFGQGTRLTVV.

This chain joins TRBV5-1 and TRBJ2-7; 10 bases are a match to TRBD1. The trim removed 4 bases at V and 0 bases at J, leaving 4 bases unmatched. This CDR3 comprises 15 residues. CDR1 SGHRS and CDR2 YFSETQ come from the germline V gene. The CDR3 coding sequence is TGCGCCAGCAGCCCCGGACAGGGGGACTCCTACGAGCAGTACTTC. The encoded protein is CASSPGQGDSYEQYF.

This clone showed up just a few times. The rearrangement uses TRBV10-2 and TRBJ1-5; D is ambiguous. The V end lost 5 bases, the J end lost 1 base, and 9 bases lay between the germline ends. The CDR3 extends over 14 amino acids. Germline V gene sequence: CDR1 WSHSY, CDR2 SAAADI. As DNA, the CDR3 is TGCGCCAGCAGTCTAACCGGGAGCAATCAGCCCCAGCATTTT. Translation gives CASSLTGSNQPQHF.

The table lists this clone with a count of one. This chain links TRBV5-4 with TRBJ2-2, with 12 bases identical to TRBD1. Germline CDR1 reads SGHNT; CDR2 reads YYREEE (reference sequence). The CDR3 runs to 17 residues. V shed 4 bases and J 4 bases; nucleotides not matched to a gene: 8. CDR3 loop: CASSPNGTGGRTGELFF. CDR3 coding DNA: TGTGCCAGCAGCCCGAACGGGACAGGGGGCCGCACCGGGGAGCTGTTTTTT.

The chain couples TRBV27 to TRBJ2-7, with TRBD2 matching 16 bases. V trimming: 5 bases; J trimming: 0 bases; junction bases outside the gene matches: 13. Germline CDR1 and CDR2: MNHEY and SMNVEV (reference sequence). The CDR3 extends over 20 amino acids. CDR3 bases: TGTGCCAGCAGTCCCCCTTCAACCGGGACTAGCGGGAGGGCCTCCTACGAGCAGTACTTC. Translation gives CASSPPSTGTSGRASYEQYF.

The V and J genes are TRBV6-5 and TRBJ1-5, with 11 bases matching TRBD1. V was clipped by 7 bases and J by 4 bases; unmatched bases: 6. The CDR3 spans 15 residues. Germline-derived CDR1 and CDR2 are MNHEY and SVGAGI. The CDR3: CASTPGTGGNQPQHF. Written as DNA, the CDR3 is TGTGCCAGCACTCCCGGGACAGGGGGGAATCAGCCCCAGCATTTT.

This clone appeared once. Here the CDR3 reads CASSLREMNTEAFF. The CDR3 region has the DNA TGTGCCAGCAGTTTACGAGAGATGAACACTGAAGCTTTCTTT. The rearrangement uses TRBV28 and TRBJ1-1; the D is unclear. The CDR3 spans 14 residues. The germline gives CDR1 MDHEN, CDR2 SYDVKM. Trimming removed 2 bases at V and 0 bases at J, with 7 bases between.